The sequence of this TCR beta chain was determined in a study of cytomegalovirus exposure and HLA in healthy donors. The ends lost 8 bases at V and 7 bases at J; junction bases unmatched: 14. Germline V CDR1 and CDR2: MGHRA, YSYEKL. This CDR3 region has 17 residues. This clone has just a few counts. Its antigen is not identified. General study results and limits: Reportedly, fewer N-insertions than the approximately 700-donor mean appeared in an Asian-associated ancestry cluster in a later analysis.

PCR was performed using 60 Vbeta and 13 Jbeta primers. Libraries were prepared by immunoSEQ multiplex PCR; TCRdb keeps only in-frame clonotypes and omits some of them. The table lists approximately 160,000 clones, approximately 73% of them singletons. This TCR was sampled from a man aged 50-60 years in good health and CMV-seronegative. The sample was PBMCs. This sequence joins TRBV4-1 and TRBJ1-6; 10 nucleotides agree with TRBD1. CDR3 protein: CASRIDPGQGRNSPLHF. The DNA of the CDR3 is TGCGCCAGCCGCATTGACCCGGGACAGGGGAGGAATTCACCCCTCCACTTT.